This record concerns one T cell receptor beta chain sequence. It has no known antigen specificity. Per-base qualities were not stored, and no clone one base away is much larger. The sample originates from a study of blood T cell repertoires in COVID-19 (dated by TCRdb to the early 2020s). For context, the study as a whole: The collaborator samples originated in the United States, Italy and Spain and spanned the acute and convalescent phases of COVID-19. The material from the prospective study consisted of cDNA or gDNA derived from T cells, B-cell-depleted T cells, or PBMCs. Deeply sampled blood TCRbeta repertoires from subjects exposed to, actively infected with, or recovered from COVID-19 were included in the dataset. A de-identified subject ID, COVID-19 status, age in years and sex were almost always included in the sample metadata. Samples were obtained from the ongoing ImmuneRACE study (first 160 participants) and from 1,254 subjects provided by 6 global collaborators. The repertoires were released in a freely available public database intended as a resource for research on the immune response to SARS-CoV-2. Where available, HLA class I and class II types were obtained from metadata supplied by the sample provider rather than from assay-based typing.

Whole blood was collected in K2EDTA tubes by collaborating institutions according to the institutions' own protocols. For TCRbeta analysis, collaborator samples were shipped as frozen whole blood, as isolated PBMCs, or as DNA extracted from either sample type. Via the germline V gene, CDR1 is ENHRY and CDR2 SYGVKD. V loses 7 bases of germline sequence and J loses 2 bases, and the interval between the two ends is 9 bases. The CDR3 sequence holds 12 residues, the cysteine and phenylalanine included. Of the read, only the CDR3 DNA is kept; its 36 bases are in frame from base 1. The immunoSEQ Assay, a bias-controlled multiplex PCR, was used to amplify TCRbeta CDR3 regions from genomic DNA. The original methods were these. Nucleated cell counts per sample were estimated from amplification of reference gene primers within the assay. To quantify the absolute abundance of each unique TCRbeta CDR3 rearrangement, sequence reads were collapsed and filtered. For each sample, productive Simpson clonality was calculated by taking the square root of Simpson's diversity index across productive rearrangements. The clones in this table, taken by TCRdb from immuneACCESS, are in-frame only. Not every clone is retained; where verified, under half of the shortfall comes from an unresolved V gene, and the cause of the rest is unknown. V, J and clone size are those of that table, while D and trimming were read from the DNA. Present in this sample are around 68,000 clones, 79% of which were seen just once. The ten biggest clones cover around a tenth of the sample.

Overall study results and their limits: How much clinical and demographic metadata was included differed by source and by participant, and the metadata was provided uncurated.

This receptor was taken from a woman between 50 and 59 years old with acute or convalescent COVID-19. Rearrangement joined TRBV10-3 to TRBJ2-7, and TRBD1 may be the D gene, going by 5 matching bases. The sample taken for sequencing was peripheral blood. The CDR3 amino acid sequence is: CAIKGSPYEQYF. The DNA sequence is TGTGCCATCAAGGGGTCCCCCTACGAGCAGTACTTC.